This TCR beta chain was obtained from a study of cytomegalovirus exposure and HLA in healthy donors. Whole-study results and caveats: TCR beta chains numbering more than 150 were designated cytomegalovirus-associated.

In its sample, this clone was seen a few times. Its antigen is still unknown. Only in-frame clones appear in the TCRdb table, and some are missing; sequencing was by immunoSEQ multiplex PCR. This sample has 150,000 to 200,000 clones, with roughly 90% found just once. The ends lost 6 bases at V and 3 bases at J; junction bases unmatched: 3. The CDR3 runs 13 residues. Germline lookup yields CDR1 MGHRA and CDR2 YSYEKL. Sequencing was performed on PBMCs. The receptor's source is a man younger than 35 in good health and CMV-seropositive. The chain links TRBV4-1 to TRBJ2-7; 9 positions match TRBD1. Here the CDR3 reads CASRRTGDYEQYF. In DNA, the CDR3 is TGCGCCAGCAGACGGACAGGGGACTACGAGCAGTACTTC.